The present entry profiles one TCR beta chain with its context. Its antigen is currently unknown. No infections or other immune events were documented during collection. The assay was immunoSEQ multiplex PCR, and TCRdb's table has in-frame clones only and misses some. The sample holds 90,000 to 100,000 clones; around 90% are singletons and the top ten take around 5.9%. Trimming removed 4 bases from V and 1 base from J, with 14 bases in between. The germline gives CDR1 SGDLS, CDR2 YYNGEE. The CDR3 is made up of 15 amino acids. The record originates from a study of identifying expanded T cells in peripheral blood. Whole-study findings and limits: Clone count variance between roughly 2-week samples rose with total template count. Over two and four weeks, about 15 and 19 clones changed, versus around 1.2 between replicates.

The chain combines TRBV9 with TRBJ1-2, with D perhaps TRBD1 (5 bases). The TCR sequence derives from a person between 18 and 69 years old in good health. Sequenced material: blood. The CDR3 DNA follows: TGTGCCAGCAGCCCCGGGGCGGGGGTTAACTATGGCTACACCTTC. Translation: CASSPGAGVNYGYTF.